This T cell receptor (beta chain) appears in the sequencing data of a study of blood T cell repertoires in COVID-19. In the study overall: T cells, B-cell-depleted T cells, or PBMCs provided the cDNA or gDNA that served as material.

The repertoire was sequenced with immunoSEQ multiplex PCR; TCRdb's copy has only in-frame clones and lacks some. The table records some 320,000 clones, around 90% of them present only once. CDR3 length: 15 residues. Per germline, CDR1 SGHAT and CDR2 FQNNGV. V lost 6 bases and J lost 5; bases outside the gene matches: 10. The cohort comprised adults aged roughly 18 to 95 years residing in approximately 25 US areas. Cohort allocation depended upon clinical history that participants reported. The sample taken for sequencing was PBMCs or T cells enriched from blood (not recorded which). V usage is TRBV11-2 and J usage is TRBJ2-5; 9 positions agree with TRBD1. The TCR sequence derives from a man between 60 and 75 years old who had recovered from COVID-19. The CDR3 DNA reads TGTGCCAGCAGTCACCAGTCGGGGACAGGGGAGACCCAGTACTTC. Translation gives CASSHQSGTGETQYF.